Sequencing of this TCR beta chain was carried out in a study of blood T cells in healthy people across ages. In regard to this clonotype: The antigen remains undetermined.

The V end lost 7 bases, the J end lost 3 bases, and 13 bases lay between the germline ends. Germline V lookup: CDR1 MDHEN, CDR2 SYDVKM. This CDR3 has 14 residues. Findings and limits, study-wide: A roughly linear fall in TCR beta diversity per million T cells was seen with increasing age.

It was with a sample-barcoded 5' primer and a J-beta primer mix that a second PCR of about 6 to 12 cycles was run. One entry per CDR3 protein, called by TCRdb with MiXCR from the 5' RACE reads. The sample contains about 1,500,000 distinct CDR3 sequences, about 30% of which appear only once. This sequence originates from a woman younger than 45 in good health. V and J are TRBV28 and TRBJ2-1; maybe TRBD1 (5 bases). The sequencing sample was made of blood. The CDR3 nucleotides read TGTGCCAGCACCCCAGGGCCCGTCTACAATGAGCAGTTCTTC. Translating it yields CASTPGPVYNEQFF. The variable domain in full, completed from reference TRBV28 and TRBJ2-1, reads DVKVTQSSRYLVKRTGEKVFLECVQDMDHENMFWYRQDPGLGLRLIYFSYDVKMKEKGDIPEGYSVSREKKERFSLILESASTNQTSMYLCASTPGPVYNEQFFGPGTRLTVL.